Listed below are T cell receptor beta chains from one sample, sequenced in a study of shared clonotypes between healthy human individuals. Some clones are missing from TCRdb's copy, which holds only in-frame ones; the method was immunoSEQ multiplex PCR. The sample records about 490,000 clones, around 85% being singletons. The specimen was PBMCs. These receptor sequences come from a woman between 40 and 50 years old in good health. Some clones in this sample may be carry-over from other donors' samples. CDR3s include the opening cysteine and the closing phenylalanine or tryptophan. Each record gives: clone size, V gene, J gene, D gene, CDR3 protein, CDR3 DNA. The D gene is left open where the match is weak. Clone size is given for some rows only: seen once, a few or many times, or a class if the clone is expanded.

size: .; V: TRBV5-8; J: TRBJ2-1; D: .; CDR3: CASSLVLAWSVF; DNA: TGTGCCAGCAGCTTGGTTTTAGCGTGGTCGGTCTTC
size: .; V: TRBV11-2; J: TRBJ1-1; D: .; CDR3: CASSLEGGTEAFF; DNA: TGTGCCAGCAGCTTAGAAGGGGGCACTGAAGCTTTCTTT
size: once; V: TRBV20-1; J: TRBJ2-7; D: .; CDR3: CSALDSYEQYF; DNA: TGCAGTGCCTTAGATTCCTACGAGCAGTACTTC
size: .; V: TRBV5-1; J: TRBJ1-4; D: .; CDR3: CASSFEENEKLFF; DNA: TGCGCCAGCAGCTTTGAGGAAAATGAAAAACTGTTTTTT
size: .; V: TRBV25-1; J: TRBJ2-6; D: .; CDR3: CASSAPAGANVLTF; DNA: TGTGCCAGCAGTGCGCCAGCTGGGGCCAACGTCCTGACTTTC
size: .; V: TRBV5-1; J: TRBJ2-7; D: TRBD2; CDR3: CASSVGGLAGSRTYEQYF; DNA: TGCGCCAGCAGCGTAGGCGGACTAGCGGGATCAAGAACCTACGAGCAGTACTTC
size: .; V: TRBV9; J: TRBJ2-1; D: .; CDR3: CASSVLPDNEQFF; DNA: TGTGCCAGCAGCGTACTTCCGGACAATGAGCAGTTCTTC
size: .; V: TRBV6-4; J: TRBJ2-6; D: TRBD1; CDR3: CASSLTGDGANVLTF; DNA: TGTGCCAGCAGCCTGACAGGGGATGGGGCCAACGTCCTGACTTTC
size: .; V: TRBV28; J: TRBJ2-7; D: .; CDR3: CASILQDSSYEQYF; DNA: TGTGCCAGCATTCTTCAGGACAGTTCCTACGAGCAGTACTTC
size: .; V: TRBV6-6; J: TRBJ1-1; D: .; CDR3: CASSYSVNTEAFF; DNA: TGTGCCAGCAGTTACTCAGTGAACACTGAAGCTTTCTTT
size: many; V: TRBV4-1; J: TRBJ1-3; D: TRBD1; CDR3: CASSNRGLGGNTIYF; DNA: TGCGCCAGCAGCAACAGGGGACTTGGAGGAAACACCATATATTTT
size: .; V: TRBV19; J: TRBJ1-2; D: .; CDR3: CASRPTASHGYTF; DNA: TGTGCCAGTAGACCGACAGCCTCCCATGGCTACACCTTC
size: .; V: TRBV7-2; J: TRBJ2-1; D: TRBD2; CDR3: CASSVRGSSYNEQFF; DNA: TGTGCCAGCAGCGTCCGCGGGAGCTCCTACAATGAGCAGTTCTTC
size: .; V: TRBV5-1; J: TRBJ1-3; D: .; CDR3: CASSPSWDDRFSGNTIYF; DNA: TGCGCCAGCAGCCCCAGTTGGGATGACAGATTCTCTGGAAACACCATATATTTT
size: .; V: TRBV25-1; J: TRBJ2-5; D: TRBD2; CDR3: CASRAGASGRGETQYF; DNA: TGTGCCAGCAGGGCCGGGGCTAGCGGGAGGGGAGAGACCCAGTACTTC
size: .; V: TRBV28; J: TRBJ2-2; D: .; CDR3: CASRNRAGTGELFF; DNA: TGTGCCAGCAGGAACAGGGCTGGCACCGGGGAGCTGTTTTTT
size: .; V: TRBV19; J: TRBJ1-4; D: .; CDR3: CASSPRRSSGANEKLFF; DNA: TGTGCCAGTAGTCCTAGGAGGTCTTCAGGGGCTAATGAAAAACTGTTTTTT
size: few; V: TRBV19; J: TRBJ1-5; D: .; CDR3: CASSILGEGSQPQHF; DNA: TGTGCCAGTAGTATATTGGGAGAAGGTAGTCAGCCCCAGCATTTT
size: once; V: TRBV10-3; J: TRBJ2-7; D: TRBD1; CDR3: CAIRGQGGDEQYF; DNA: TGTGCCATCAGGGGACAGGGGGGGGACGAGCAGTACTTC
size: .; V: TRBV6-1; J: TRBJ2-4; D: .; CDR3: CASSENRVGNIQYF; DNA: TGTGCCAGCAGTGAAAACAGGGTGGGGAACATTCAGTACTTC
size: .; V: TRBV27; J: TRBJ2-2; D: .; CDR3: CASSLGLEGVPTGELFF; DNA: TGTGCCAGCAGTTTGGGGTTAGAGGGAGTCCCCACCGGGGAGCTGTTTTTT
size: .; V: TRBV18; J: TRBJ2-2; D: TRBD1; CDR3: CASSPQTGEAGELFF; DNA: TGTGCCAGCTCACCACAGACAGGGGAAGCCGGGGAGCTGTTTTTT
size: .; V: TRBV2; J: TRBJ1-1; D: .; CDR3: CASSDSYTEAFF; DNA: TGTGCCAGCAGTGACAGCTACACTGAAGCTTTCTTT
size: few; V: TRBV25-1; J: TRBJ2-7; D: TRBD2; CDR3: CASSEWTSYEQYF; DNA: TGTGCCAGCAGTGAATGGACTAGCTACGAGCAGTACTTC
size: .; V: TRBV7-9; J: TRBJ1-2; D: TRBD1; CDR3: CASSPDREAPGYTF; DNA: TGTGCCAGCAGCCCCGACAGGGAGGCTCCTGGCTACACCTTC
size: once; V: TRBV29-1; J: TRBJ2-1; D: TRBD2; CDR3: CSVEGTIDPGGPGPSYNEQFF; DNA: TGCAGCGTTGAAGGAACAATTGACCCGGGGGGGCCGGGGCCATCCTACAATGAGCAGTTCTTC
size: .; V: TRBV5-8; J: TRBJ1-3; D: .; CDR3: CASSLAAAGNTIYF; DNA: TGTGCCAGCAGCTTGGCGGCAGCTGGAAACACCATATATTTT
size: .; V: TRBV27; J: TRBJ1-1; D: .; CDR3: CASSLSWREGEAFF; DNA: TGTGCCAGCAGTTTATCGTGGAGGGAGGGAGAAGCTTTCTTT
size: .; V: TRBV5-4; J: TRBJ2-4; D: .; CDR3: CASSLALRGAKNIQYF; DNA: TGTGCCAGCAGCTTGGCGTTAAGGGGTGCCAAAAACATTCAGTACTTC
size: .; V: TRBV4-2; J: TRBJ2-1; D: TRBD2; CDR3: CASSQETSGYNEQFF; DNA: TGTGCCAGCAGCCAAGAGACTAGCGGATACAATGAGCAGTTCTTC
size: .; V: TRBV5-6; J: TRBJ2-7; D: TRBD1; CDR3: CASSLGTGRHEQYF; DNA: TGTGCCAGCAGCTTGGGGACAGGGCGTCACGAGCAGTACTTC
size: .; V: TRBV30; J: TRBJ1-2; D: .; CDR3: CAWSQGQLYGYTF; DNA: TGTGCCTGGAGCCAAGGACAGCTCTATGGCTACACCTTC
size: .; V: TRBV18; J: TRBJ2-3; D: TRBD2; CDR3: CASSRAGADTQYF; DNA: TGTGCCAGCTCACGAGCGGGGGCAGATACGCAGTATTTT
size: .; V: TRBV7-2; J: TRBJ2-7; D: TRBD1; CDR3: CASSMTGGVGEQYF; DNA: TGTGCCAGCAGCATGACAGGGGGCGTCGGGGAGCAGTACTTC
size: .; V: TRBV28; J: TRBJ2-2; D: .; CDR3: CASSLSGYNTGELFF; DNA: TGTGCCAGCAGTTTAAGCGGGTATAACACCGGGGAGCTGTTTTTT
size: .; V: TRBV7-9; J: TRBJ2-1; D: TRBD2; CDR3: CASEGAGGPNNEQFF; DNA: TGTGCCAGCGAGGGAGCGGGAGGGCCTAACAATGAGCAGTTCTTC
size: .; V: TRBV15; J: TRBJ1-5; D: TRBD1; CDR3: CATSRGTGLLSQHF; DNA: TGTGCCACCAGCAGAGGGACAGGGCTGTTGTCCCAGCATTTT
size: .; V: TRBV18; J: TRBJ1-2; D: .; CDR3: CASSPGQDYGYTF; DNA: TGTGCCAGCTCACCTGGACAAGACTATGGCTACACCTTC
size: few; V: TRBV11-2; J: TRBJ2-2; D: .; CDR3: CASSFNTGELFF; DNA: TGTGCCAGCAGCTTTAACACCGGGGAGCTGTTTTTT
size: .; V: TRBV7-9; J: TRBJ2-1; D: TRBD2; CDR3: CASSSLTSGRRSEQFF; DNA: TGTGCCAGCAGCTCCCTGACTAGCGGGAGACGAAGTGAGCAGTTCTTC
size: .; V: TRBV2; J: TRBJ2-2; D: .; CDR3: CASMADNTGELFF; DNA: TGTGCCAGCATGGCCGATAACACCGGGGAGCTGTTTTTT
size: .; V: TRBV7-9; J: TRBJ2-1; D: .; CDR3: CASSLAAVPEQFF; DNA: TGTGCCAGCAGCTTAGCGGCAGTTCCTGAGCAGTTCTTC
size: .; V: TRBV28; J: TRBJ1-2; D: TRBD1; CDR3: CASSYGTGGFGYTF; DNA: TGTGCCAGCAGCTACGGGACAGGGGGATTTGGCTACACCTTC
size: .; V: TRBV7-2; J: TRBJ1-3; D: .; CDR3: CASSLESGRGNTIYF; DNA: TGTGCCAGCAGCTTAGAGTCCGGTCGAGGAAACACCATATATTTT
size: .; V: TRBV10-3; J: TRBJ1-1; D: .; CDR3: CAINKAGDTEAFF; DNA: TGTGCCATCAACAAGGCGGGGGACACTGAAGCTTTCTTT
size: .; V: TRBV7-2; J: TRBJ2-7; D: TRBD2; CDR3: CASSLGLAAFSYEQYF; DNA: TGTGCCAGCAGCCTGGGACTAGCGGCTTTCTCCTACGAGCAGTACTTC
size: few; V: TRBV2; J: TRBJ1-1; D: .; CDR3: CASSVGDVTEAFF; DNA: TGTGCCAGCAGTGTTGGGGACGTGACTGAAGCTTTCTTT
size: .; V: TRBV5-3; J: TRBJ2-6; D: .; CDR3: CARSLEDKDSGANVLTF; DNA: TGTGCCAGAAGCTTAGAAGATAAAGACTCTGGGGCCAACGTCCTGACTTTC
size: once; V: TRBV5-6; J: TRBJ1-1; D: .; CDR3: CASSFLVPRQKNTEAFF; DNA: TGTGCCAGCAGCTTTTTAGTGCCGAGACAGAAGAACACTGAAGCTTTCTTT
size: .; V: TRBV7-3; J: TRBJ2-7; D: TRBD2; CDR3: CASSYGSGSVNEQYF; DNA: TGTGCCAGCAGCTACGGGAGCGGGAGTGTAAACGAGCAGTACTTC
size: .; V: TRBV28; J: TRBJ1-1; D: .; CDR3: CASSLYTEAFF; DNA: TGTGCCAGCAGTCTATACACTGAAGCTTTCTTT
size: .; V: TRBV7-3; J: TRBJ2-1; D: .; CDR3: CASSLTSGRTYGDEQFF; DNA: TGTGCCAGCAGCTTAACTTCTGGGAGGACCTACGGCGATGAGCAGTTCTTC